Presented here are 9 T cell receptor beta chains from one specimen sequenced in a study of blood T cell repertoires in COVID-19. Assay: immunoSEQ multiplex PCR; the TCRdb copy retains only in-frame clones and omits some. The table includes 150,000 to 200,000 clones, 88% detected once. Sequencing was carried out using peripheral blood. The receptors stem from a human donor in a cohort sampled during active COVID-19.

The chain has TRBV10-3 and TRBJ2-7; D might be TRBD2 (7 bases). Deletions cut 6 bases from V and 2 bases from J, with 20 bases between. The CDR3 spans 16 residues. Germline V gives CDR1 ENHRY, CDR2 SYGVKD. In nucleotides, the CDR3 is TGTGCCATCAGAGGGGGTTCGGGGACTACAACCTACGAGCAGTACTTC. This translates into CAIRGGSGTTTYEQYF.

The chain uses TRBV7-9 and TRBJ2-3; 12 bases agree with TRBD2. CDR1 is SEHNR and CDR2 is FQNEAQ in the germline V gene (reference sequence). The length of the CDR3 is 15 residues. V lost 6 bases and J lost 5; bases outside the gene matches: 6. The CDR3 reads CASSPTSGRRDTQYF. CDR3 DNA sequence: TGTGCCAGCAGTCCGACTAGCGGGAGACGAGATACGCAGTATTTT. Complete variable domain (other parts from reference TRBV7-9 and TRBJ2-3): DTGVSQNPRHKITKRGQNVTFRCDPISEHNRLYWYRQTLGQGPEFLTYFQNEAQLEKSRLLSDRFSAERPKGSFSTLEIQRTEQGDSAMYLCASSPTSGRRDTQYFGPGTRLTVL.

The chain is built from TRBV28 and TRBJ1-4; 7 positions agree with TRBD1. V dropped 8 bases and J dropped 8; count of bases not matched to a gene: 8. Germline V gene data show CDR1 as MDHEN and CDR2 as SYDVKM. CDR3 length: 13 amino acids. The CDR3 region is CASYRGSREKLFF. The DNA of the CDR3 is TGTGCCAGCTACAGGGGCTCCCGGGAAAAACTGTTTTTT.

This clone has just a few counts. This chain connects TRBV7-2 to TRBJ2-7; 7 nucleotides align to TRBD1. Trimming took 7 bases from V and 2 from J; bases not matched to a gene: 11. Germline CDR1 and CDR2: SGHTA and FQGNSA. CDR3 length: 15 amino acids. The CDR3 region is CASTSRGTQAYEQYF. For the CDR3, the DNA is TGTGCCAGCACCTCCAGGGGGACGCAAGCCTACGAGCAGTACTTC.

This clone turned up a few times. CDR3 protein: CASSRITGVGGYTF. The CDR3 DNA sequence: TGCGCCAGCAGCCGCATAACAGGGGTGGGTGGCTACACCTTC. V is TRBV4-1 and J is TRBJ1-2; TRBD1 matches at 7 bases. CDR3 size: 14 residues. CDR1 and CDR2 (germline): MGHRA, YSYEKL. Trimming cost V 4 bases and J 7 bases; bases outside gene matches: 9.

To note about this clone: The same CDR3 also results from other DNA sequences found in this sample. The genes are TRBV7-9 and TRBJ1-3; D remains unclear. Germline V gene sequence: CDR1 SEHNR, CDR2 FQNEAQ (reference sequence). The CDR3 sequence is 13 residues long. Deletions cut 5 bases from V and 0 bases from J, with 5 bases between. The CDR3 DNA is TGTGCCAGCAGCCCGAGCTCTGGAAACACCATATATTTT. Translated, it gives CASSPSSGNTIYF.

The chain employs TRBV5-5 and TRBJ2-7, with D possibly matching TRBD1 (5 bases). The CDR3 consists of 14 residues. Germline values: CDR1 SGHKS, CDR2 YYEKEE (reference sequence). V lost 0 bases, J lost 2 bases, and 9 bases lay in between. The CDR3 DNA reads TGTGCCAGCAGCTTGGATCAGGGCACCTACGAGCAGTACTTC. This encodes CASSLDQGTYEQYF.

The chain joins TRBV10-2 to TRBJ2-1, with 7 bases aligning to TRBD2. With 6 bases clipped from V and 0 bases from J, the junction kept 5 bases outside the gene matches. This CDR3 is built from 15 residues. Germline assignment: CDR1 WSHSY and CDR2 SAAADI. CDR3 protein: CASRPGGSSYNEQFF. The CDR3 DNA sequence: TGCGCCAGCAGACCGGGGGGAAGCTCCTACAATGAGCAGTTCTTC.

The CDR3 DNA reads as TGTGCCAGCAGCACGGGACAAGGGTCCTACAATGAGCAGTTCTTC. This encodes CASSTGQGSYNEQFF. V usage is TRBV5-5 and J usage is TRBJ2-1, with a tentative D call TRBD1 (6 bases). Germline assignment: CDR1 SGHKS and CDR2 YYEKEE (reference sequence). The CDR3 extends over 15 amino acids. V was clipped by 4 bases and J by 1 base, with 12 bases between them.